This T cell receptor beta chain originates from a study of CD8 T cells in Susac syndrome. CDR1 SGHAT and CDR2 FQNNGV come from the germline V gene. The CDR3 totals 13 residues. V shed 8 bases and J shed 3 bases, with 10 bases lying between them. The authors reverse transcribed roughly 0.5 to 1 ug RNA with random hexamers. TCRdb itself ran the immunoSEQ multiplex PCR reads through MiXCR, one entry per CDR3 protein. The table records approximately 150,000 distinct CDR3 sequences, around 94% of them present only once. The material sequenced was CD4+ T cells from PBMCs. The clonotype originates from a human donor with multiple sclerosis. V gene TRBV11-2 combines with J gene TRBJ2-2; a weak D match, TRBD2 (6 bases). CDR3 sequence reads: CASARDYTGELFF. The CDR3 DNA is TGTGCCAGCGCGCGGGACTACACCGGGGAGCTGTTTTTT. The complete variable domain, with remaining parts taken from reference TRBV11-2 and TRBJ2-2, reads EAGVAQSPRYKIIEKRQSVAFWCNPISGHATLYWYQQILGQGPKLLIQFQNNGVVDDSQLPKDRFSAERLKGVDSTLKIQPAKLEDSAVYLCASARDYTGELFFGEGSRLTVL.